This entry lists 9 T cell receptor beta chains sequenced from one sample in a study of blood T cell repertoires in COVID-19. Profiling relied on immunoSEQ multiplex PCR, and the TCRdb table lists in-frame clones only, not all of them. The repertoire holds roughly 200,000 clones, with around 84% as singletons. Sequenced: PBMCs or T cells enriched from blood (not recorded which). Receptors were obtained from a woman in her 30s who had been exposed to COVID-19.

The chain combines TRBV7-8 with TRBJ1-2; weak D call: TRBD1 (5 bases). Germline V gene sequence: CDR1 SGHVS, CDR2 FQNEAQ. CDR3 size: 14 residues. The ends were cut back, 6 bases at V and 8 bases at J, with 19 bases in the middle. The CDR3 spells CASSLQGTKNGYTF. CDR3 in DNA: TGTGCCAGCAGTCTTCAGGGAACTAAAAACGGCTACACCTTC.

J is TRBJ1-4 and V is TRBV6-5; D is unresolved. Trimming took 0 bases from V and 0 from J, leaving 5 bases between them. This CDR3 is 15 amino acids long. Germline assignment: CDR1 MNHEY and CDR2 SVGAGI. The CDR3 DNA reads as TGTGCCAGCAGTTACTCAGCGGCAACTAATGAAAAACTGTTTTTT. This gives the protein CASSYSAATNEKLFF.

This chain uses TRBV4-2 with TRBJ2-7; D not certain. The V gene lost 0 bases and the J gene lost 3 bases, with 18 bases spanning the gap. From germline, CDR1 is LGHNA and CDR2 YNFKEQ. The length of the CDR3 is 17 residues. CDR3 loop: CASSQDFFLGRSYEQYF. DNA of the CDR3: TGTGCCAGCAGCCAAGATTTTTTCCTAGGTAGGAGCTACGAGCAGTACTTC.

The V and J genes are TRBV18 and TRBJ2-7; D might be TRBD2 (6 bases). The CDR3 runs 14 residues. Germline CDR1 is KGHSH and CDR2 is LQKENI. Trimming left V 4 bases short and J 2 bases short, with 12 bases between. CDR3 sequence reads: CASSLRGMTYEQYF. The CDR3 region has the DNA TGTGCCAGCTCACTCCGGGGGATGACCTACGAGCAGTACTTC.

The chain has TRBV29-1 and TRBJ2-7, with a possible D match to TRBD1 (6 bases). V lost 5 bases and J 6 bases, leaving 14 bases between the germline ends. The V gene's germline CDR1 is SQVTM and CDR2 ANQGSEA. This CDR3 contains 12 residues. In nucleotides, the CDR3 is TGCAGCGTTAGGACAGAGAGTGCCGAGCAGTACTTC. Amino acids: CSVRTESAEQYF.

The V call is TRBV5-1, the J call TRBJ2-7; 13 bases map to TRBD2. The CDR3 has 16 amino acids. Losses at the gene ends were 5 bases for V and 2 bases for J; bases not matched to a gene: 7. CDR1 SGHRS and CDR2 YFSETQ come from the germline V gene. The DNA for the CDR3 is TGCGCCAGCAGACCTTCTGGACTAGCGGGGGCCTACGAGCAGTACTTC. It codes for CASRPSGLAGAYEQYF.

The rearrangement joins TRBV12-1 to TRBJ2-7; the table's D gene call, TRBD2, was not cross checked with the DNA. TRBV12-1 counts as a pseudogene. The CDR3 loop spans 15 amino acids. For the CDR3, the DNA is TGTGCCAGCAGCCCCGAGGCGGGGCATTCCTACGAGCAGTACTTC. Protein sequence: CASSPEAGHSYEQYF.

The chain carries TRBV10-2 and TRBJ2-1; TRBD1 agrees at 7 bases. Germline V lookup: CDR1 WSHSY, CDR2 SAAADI. With 10 bases clipped from V and 2 bases from J, the junction kept 14 bases outside the gene matches. CDR3 length: 16 amino acids. DNA for the CDR3: TGCGCCACCGGTACAGGGGCAACCTTTACCTACAATGAGCAGTTCTTC. This codes for CATGTGATFTYNEQFF.

The CDR3 nucleotides are TGTGCCAGTAGCCTAAGGGGGGGACCGCAAGAAAAACTGTTTTTT. This codes for CASSLRGGPQEKLFF. The chain employs TRBV19 and TRBJ1-4, with TRBD1 as a possible D gene (6 bases). The CDR3 extends over 15 amino acids. Germline-derived CDR1 and CDR2 are LNHDA and SQIVND (reference sequence). V shed 6 bases and J shed 8 bases, with 19 bases lying between them.